This TCR beta chain was recovered during a study of cytomegalovirus exposure and HLA in healthy donors. Trimming cost V 4 bases and J 0 bases; bases outside gene matches: 18. Germline V CDR1 and CDR2: SGHRS, YFSETQ. The CDR3 consists of 20 residues. Data came from immunoSEQ multiplex PCR; TCRdb stores just in-frame clones and leaves some out. The table includes about 75,000 clones, about 82% detected once. This clonotype originated in a man younger than 45 in good health and CMV-seronegative. The chain links TRBV5-1 to TRBJ2-4, with 8 bases identical to TRBD2. Material: PBMCs. The CDR3: CASSPGGSGGLTIAKNIQYF. CDR3 bases: TGCGCCAGCAGCCCCGGAGGGAGCGGGGGCCTTACCATAGCCAAAAACATTCAGTACTTC.